This T cell receptor beta chain is drawn from a study of blood T cell repertoires in COVID-19. Overall study context: The United States, Italy and Spain supplied acute and convalescent COVID-19 samples.

Sequencing used immunoSEQ multiplex PCR; TCRdb keeps in-frame clones, though not all of them. The sample lists under 300,000 clones, approximately 82% occurring once. Cohort 3 recovery required two negative PCRs, clearance, or symptom resolution. Sequences were obtained from PBMCs or T cells enriched from blood (not recorded which). This clonotype originated in a man in his forties who had recovered from COVID-19.

CDR3 nucleotides: TGTGCCAGCAGTTTATGGGACAGGCCGTCACCCCTCCACTTT. Encoded protein: CASSLWDRPSPLHF. The J gene is TRBJ1-6, the V gene TRBV28; the match to TRBD1 covers 7 bases. The junction had 3 bases not matched to a gene; V was cut back by 0 bases and J by 10 bases. Germline V lookup: CDR1 MDHEN, CDR2 SYDVKM. The length of the CDR3 is 14 residues.